The present T cell receptor beta chain was sequenced within a study of control samples from healthy donors and cancer patients. Germline lookup yields CDR1 MNHEY and CDR2 SMNVEV (reference sequence). The V gene lost 6 bases and the J gene lost 3 bases, with 14 bases spanning the gap. CDR3 length equals 14 residues. Measured with immunoSEQ multiplex PCR; TCRdb has only the in-frame clones, and not every one. The table has some 94,000 clones, around 90% seen once. Sequencing was carried out using PBMCs. The chain carries TRBV27 and TRBJ1-1, with a weak D call TRBD1 (5 bases). The receptor was isolated from a woman aged 50 to 60 with colorectal cancer. CDR3 DNA sequence: TGTGCCAGCAGCCCTATGACGGGACACACTGAAGCTTTCTTT. Translated: CASSPMTGHTEAFF.